The rows below give T cell receptor beta chains drawn from one sample of a study of shared clonotypes between healthy human individuals. Measured with immunoSEQ multiplex PCR; TCRdb has only the in-frame clones, and not every one. The data show more than 550,000 clones, 90% seen once. The sequenced material came from memory CD8+ T cells from PBMCs. The receptor source for this set is a young man in good health. Some clones in this sample may be carry-over from other donors' samples. The CDR3 runs from the conserved cysteine through the conserved F or W. Each record gives: clone size, J gene, D gene, V gene, CDR3 DNA, CDR3 protein. D genes are given only for firm matches. The size of a clone is reported for some rows only, either as once, few or many, or as a class for expanded clones.

clone_size: -; j_call: TRBJ2-2; d_call: -; v_call: TRBV7-7; cdr3_nt: TGTGCCAGCAGCTTAGTCCCCGGGGAGCTGTTTTTT; cdr3_aa: CASSLVPGELFF
clone_size: -; j_call: TRBJ2-7; d_call: -; v_call: TRBV7-9; cdr3_nt: TGTGCCAGCAGCCTCACAGGGAACTTCTACGAGCAGTACTTC; cdr3_aa: CASSLTGNFYEQYF
clone_size: -; j_call: TRBJ2-3; d_call: TRBD2; v_call: TRBV10-2; cdr3_nt: TGCGCCAGCAGTAAAGCGGGAGAGGCAGATACGCAGTATTTT; cdr3_aa: CASSKAGEADTQYF
clone_size: once; j_call: TRBJ2-3; d_call: -; v_call: TRBV9; cdr3_nt: TGTGCCAGCAGCGGGGGGATCGCGGATAGCACAGATACGCAGTATTTT; cdr3_aa: CASSGGIADSTDTQYF
clone_size: -; j_call: TRBJ1-5; d_call: -; v_call: TRBV11-2; cdr3_nt: TGTGCCAGCAGCTGGTCCAGGGGACAGCCCCAGCATTTT; cdr3_aa: CASSWSRGQPQHF
clone_size: -; j_call: TRBJ2-5; d_call: TRBD2; v_call: TRBV5-4; cdr3_nt: TGTGCCAGCAGCTTCGGACTAGCGGGGGCCTACCAAGAGACCCAGTACTTC; cdr3_aa: CASSFGLAGAYQETQYF
clone_size: -; j_call: TRBJ2-7; d_call: TRBD2; v_call: TRBV30; cdr3_nt: TGTGCCTGCCGGGGAGGGAGCTCCCGCGAGCAGTACTTC; cdr3_aa: CACRGGSSREQYF
clone_size: -; j_call: TRBJ2-4; d_call: -; v_call: TRBV7-9; cdr3_nt: TGTGCCAGCAGCTGGGGCGGGACGGGGAACATTCAGTACTTC; cdr3_aa: CASSWGGTGNIQYF
clone_size: -; j_call: TRBJ2-1; d_call: TRBD1; v_call: TRBV28; cdr3_nt: TGTGCCAGCAGACCTGTGGGGGACAGCGAAAGCTCCTACAATGAGCAGTTCTTC; cdr3_aa: CASRPVGDSESSYNEQFF
clone_size: -; j_call: TRBJ1-1; d_call: -; v_call: TRBV28; cdr3_nt: TGTGCCAGCAGTTTGGCAGCCCGTACTGAAGCTTTCTTT; cdr3_aa: CASSLAARTEAFF
clone_size: -; j_call: TRBJ2-3; d_call: -; v_call: TRBV19; cdr3_nt: TGTGCCAGTAGTATTCCGACCGCCACAGATACGCAGTATTTT; cdr3_aa: CASSIPTATDTQYF
clone_size: few; j_call: TRBJ2-2; d_call: TRBD2; v_call: TRBV27; cdr3_nt: TGTGCCAGCAGTGCAGCGGGAGGGCCGGGCACCGGGGAGCTGTTTTTT; cdr3_aa: CASSAAGGPGTGELFF
clone_size: -; j_call: TRBJ2-5; d_call: -; v_call: TRBV4-3; cdr3_nt: TGCGCCAGCAGCCAAGAGGGGCGAAGAGGGGAGACCCAGTACTTC; cdr3_aa: CASSQEGRRGETQYF
clone_size: -; j_call: TRBJ1-5; d_call: -; v_call: TRBV6-5; cdr3_nt: TGTGCCAGCAGGCCCCGAGATAGCAATCAGCCCCAGCATTTT; cdr3_aa: CASRPRDSNQPQHF
clone_size: -; j_call: TRBJ2-5; d_call: -; v_call: TRBV6-5; cdr3_nt: TGTGCCAGCACCGACGGGTGGGCCCCCCAAGAGACCCAGTACTTC; cdr3_aa: CASTDGWAPQETQYF
clone_size: -; j_call: TRBJ2-7; d_call: -; v_call: TRBV28; cdr3_nt: TGTGCCAGCAATCCCCTAGGCGGCCCCTACGAGCAGTACTTC; cdr3_aa: CASNPLGGPYEQYF
clone_size: many; j_call: TRBJ2-2; d_call: -; v_call: TRBV27; cdr3_nt: TGTGCCAGCAGTTTATCTGGGCCCGGGGAGCTGTTTTTT; cdr3_aa: CASSLSGPGELFF
clone_size: -; j_call: TRBJ2-1; d_call: -; v_call: TRBV15; cdr3_nt: TGTGCCACCAGCAGAGGTAAAACTGTAAGCTCCTACAATGAGCAGTTCTTC; cdr3_aa: CATSRGKTVSSYNEQFF
clone_size: -; j_call: TRBJ2-2; d_call: TRBD2; v_call: TRBV7-6; cdr3_nt: TGTGCCAGCAGCTTAGGCCTAGCGGGAGCTTCCGCGAACACCGGGGAGCTGTTTTTT; cdr3_aa: CASSLGLAGASANTGELFF
clone_size: -; j_call: TRBJ2-1; d_call: -; v_call: TRBV11-2; cdr3_nt: TGTGCCAGCAAACAAGTGGGACGACCTGAGCAGTTCTTC; cdr3_aa: CASKQVGRPEQFF
clone_size: -; j_call: TRBJ2-7; d_call: -; v_call: TRBV9; cdr3_nt: TGTGCCAGCAGCGGGGCGGGGAACGAGCAGTACTTC; cdr3_aa: CASSGAGNEQYF
clone_size: -; j_call: TRBJ1-2; d_call: TRBD1; v_call: TRBV7-8; cdr3_nt: TGTGCCAGCAGCTTAGCTGGACAGGGCCCGTCTGTCGCTGGCTACACCTTC; cdr3_aa: CASSLAGQGPSVAGYTF
clone_size: -; j_call: TRBJ2-7; d_call: -; v_call: TRBV6-5; cdr3_nt: TGTGCCAGCAGTTCCCCAGCGGGCTACGAGCAGTACTTC; cdr3_aa: CASSSPAGYEQYF
clone_size: few; j_call: TRBJ1-1; d_call: -; v_call: TRBV4-1; cdr3_nt: TGCGCCAGCAGCCGGGCGACAGGAAACACTGAAGCTTTCTTT; cdr3_aa: CASSRATGNTEAFF
clone_size: -; j_call: TRBJ2-7; d_call: TRBD1; v_call: TRBV25-1; cdr3_nt: TGTGCCAGCAGGGACAGGGGCTCCTACGAGCAGTACTTC; cdr3_aa: CASRDRGSYEQYF
clone_size: -; j_call: TRBJ2-7; d_call: TRBD2; v_call: TRBV4-2; cdr3_nt: TGTGCCAGCAGCCAAGAGCCCGCGGGGGACGAGCAGTACTTC; cdr3_aa: CASSQEPAGDEQYF
clone_size: -; j_call: TRBJ2-2; d_call: -; v_call: TRBV6-6; cdr3_nt: TGTGCCAGCAGTTGGGGCGGGGAGCTGTTTTTT; cdr3_aa: CASSWGGELFF
clone_size: -; j_call: TRBJ2-4; d_call: TRBD2; v_call: TRBV19; cdr3_nt: TGTGCCAGTAGTAGAGGACTAGCGGGAGTCAGCAAAAACATTCAGTACTTC; cdr3_aa: CASSRGLAGVSKNIQYF
clone_size: -; j_call: TRBJ1-5; d_call: -; v_call: TRBV5-4; cdr3_nt: TGTGCCAGCAGCGTTTCCGGGGGTCAGCCCCAGCATTTT; cdr3_aa: CASSVSGGQPQHF
clone_size: -; j_call: TRBJ1-2; d_call: -; v_call: TRBV2; cdr3_nt: TGTGCCAGCAGTGAGGAGGACAACTATGGCTACACCTTC; cdr3_aa: CASSEEDNYGYTF
clone_size: -; j_call: TRBJ2-3; d_call: TRBD2; v_call: TRBV2; cdr3_nt: TGTGCCAGCAGAGGGACTAGCGGGATCCCAGATACGCAGTATTTT; cdr3_aa: CASRGTSGIPDTQYF
clone_size: -; j_call: TRBJ2-7; d_call: TRBD2; v_call: TRBV25-1; cdr3_nt: TGTGCCAGCAGTGAATCACCACATTCGGGACTACTCTACGAGCAGTACTTC; cdr3_aa: CASSESPHSGLLYEQYF
clone_size: -; j_call: TRBJ2-7; d_call: -; v_call: TRBV4-1; cdr3_nt: TGCGCCAGCAGCCAAGATCCTAGACACGAGCAGTACTTC; cdr3_aa: CASSQDPRHEQYF
clone_size: -; j_call: TRBJ2-3; d_call: -; v_call: TRBV7-9; cdr3_nt: TGTGCCAGCAGCCTCTTAACGGGACCCCTCTTCACAGATACGCAGTATTTT; cdr3_aa: CASSLLTGPLFTDTQYF
clone_size: -; j_call: TRBJ2-3; d_call: -; v_call: TRBV28; cdr3_nt: TGTGCCAGCAGTTTATGGGGGACAGATACGCAGTATTTT; cdr3_aa: CASSLWGTDTQYF
clone_size: -; j_call: TRBJ2-1; d_call: TRBD2; v_call: TRBV7-3; cdr3_nt: TGTGCCAGCAGCCCCTTAGCGGGACCCTACAATGAGCAGTTCTTC; cdr3_aa: CASSPLAGPYNEQFF
clone_size: -; j_call: TRBJ2-1; d_call: -; v_call: TRBV19; cdr3_nt: TGTGCCAGTAGTTTCAGATACAATGAGCAGTTCTTC; cdr3_aa: CASSFRYNEQFF
clone_size: -; j_call: TRBJ1-1; d_call: -; v_call: TRBV28; cdr3_nt: TGTGCCAGCAGCCAGGACGAGAACACTGAAGCTTTCTTT; cdr3_aa: CASSQDENTEAFF
clone_size: once; j_call: TRBJ2-1; d_call: TRBD2; v_call: TRBV28; cdr3_nt: TGTGCCAGCAGCCAGACTAGCCCCAATGAGCAGTTCTTC; cdr3_aa: CASSQTSPNEQFF
clone_size: -; j_call: TRBJ2-1; d_call: TRBD2; v_call: TRBV14; cdr3_nt: TGTGCCAGCAGCCAATGGGAGGGCAATGAGCAGTTCTTC; cdr3_aa: CASSQWEGNEQFF
clone_size: -; j_call: TRBJ1-1; d_call: -; v_call: TRBV18; cdr3_nt: TGTGCCAGCTCACCAACTCGGACACTGGATAACACTGAAGCTTTCTTT; cdr3_aa: CASSPTRTLDNTEAFF
clone_size: -; j_call: TRBJ2-1; d_call: -; v_call: TRBV28; cdr3_nt: TGTGCCAGGGGGTTAGAAGCGTCCAGGGGTCAGTTCTTC; cdr3_aa: CARGLEASRGQFF
clone_size: -; j_call: TRBJ1-4; d_call: -; v_call: TRBV5-3; cdr3_nt: TGTGCCAGAAGCTTGGTAGGGATGACTAATGAAAAACTGTTTTTT; cdr3_aa: CARSLVGMTNEKLFF
clone_size: -; j_call: TRBJ2-1; d_call: -; v_call: TRBV6-4; cdr3_nt: TGTGCCAGCAGCCTCGGGGGCCGTAGCAATGAGCAGTTCTTC; cdr3_aa: CASSLGGRSNEQFF
clone_size: -; j_call: TRBJ1-1; d_call: TRBD1; v_call: TRBV9; cdr3_nt: TGTGCCAGCAGCCCCCACAGGGGGCACACTGAAGCTTTCTTT; cdr3_aa: CASSPHRGHTEAFF
clone_size: -; j_call: TRBJ2-1; d_call: -; v_call: TRBV19; cdr3_nt: TGTGCCAGTAGTACAAGACCTCCGGACAATGAGCAGTTCTTC; cdr3_aa: CASSTRPPDNEQFF
clone_size: -; j_call: TRBJ2-1; d_call: -; v_call: TRBV7-9; cdr3_nt: TGTGCCAGCAGCTTAGCGGTAGCTTACAATGAGCAGTTCTTC; cdr3_aa: CASSLAVAYNEQFF
clone_size: -; j_call: TRBJ2-1; d_call: TRBD1; v_call: TRBV15; cdr3_nt: TGTGCCACCAGCGTCCCGGGACAGCCCTACAATGAGCAGTTCTTC; cdr3_aa: CATSVPGQPYNEQFF
clone_size: -; j_call: TRBJ2-7; d_call: TRBD1; v_call: TRBV11-2; cdr3_nt: TGTGCCAGCAGCTTAACGGGGACAGGGGGTTACGAGCAGTACTTC; cdr3_aa: CASSLTGTGGYEQYF
clone_size: -; j_call: TRBJ1-3; d_call: -; v_call: TRBV11-2; cdr3_nt: TGTGCCAGCAGCGCTACGGGACTGAGACACACCATATATTTT; cdr3_aa: CASSATGLRHTIYF
clone_size: once; j_call: TRBJ2-7; d_call: -; v_call: TRBV4-2; cdr3_nt: TGTGCCAGCAGCTCGGGGGACTACGAGCAGTACTTC; cdr3_aa: CASSSGDYEQYF
clone_size: few; j_call: TRBJ2-7; d_call: TRBD2; v_call: TRBV6-5; cdr3_nt: TGTGCCAGCAGCAGCCATAGCGGGAGGGTCTACGAGCAGTACTTC; cdr3_aa: CASSSHSGRVYEQYF
clone_size: -; j_call: TRBJ2-7; d_call: TRBD1; v_call: TRBV7-8; cdr3_nt: TGTGCCAGCAGCCCGACAGGGGGTGCATCCTACGAGCAGTACTTC; cdr3_aa: CASSPTGGASYEQYF
clone_size: once; j_call: TRBJ2-3; d_call: TRBD2; v_call: TRBV14; cdr3_nt: TGTGCCAGCAGCCTCTTGGGACTAGTTCAGGATACGCAGTATTTT; cdr3_aa: CASSLLGLVQDTQYF
clone_size: -; j_call: TRBJ2-7; d_call: -; v_call: TRBV27; cdr3_nt: TGTGCCAGCAGTCTCAGGGGTTCGGACTACGAGCAGTACTTC; cdr3_aa: CASSLRGSDYEQYF
clone_size: -; j_call: TRBJ1-2; d_call: -; v_call: TRBV16; cdr3_nt: TGTGCCAGCAGCCAATATTGGGGGAACTATGGCTACACCTTC; cdr3_aa: CASSQYWGNYGYTF
clone_size: -; j_call: TRBJ2-1; d_call: TRBD2; v_call: TRBV10-1; cdr3_nt: TGCGCCAGCAGTGATCCAGTAGCACTAGCGGGAGTTAAGGATGAGCAGTTCTTC; cdr3_aa: CASSDPVALAGVKDEQFF